The rows below give T cell receptor beta chains drawn from one sample of a study of T cell responses to AZD1222 COVID-19 vaccine. Assay used: immunoSEQ multiplex PCR; TCRdb lists only in-frame clones, some missing. Of 50,000 or so clones listed, 70% to 90% are singletons. The specimen was peripheral blood, collected 28 days after the second AZD1222 dose. These receptors were obtained from an adult who received the AZD1222 COVID-19 vaccine. Both conserved end residues are part of each CDR3. The D gene is left open where the match is weak.

J gene	V gene	D gene	CDR3 protein
TRBJ1-5	TRBV6-2/TRBV6-3	TRBD1	CASSFASGWGTGGSQPQHF
TRBJ2-5	TRBV2	TRBD1	CASSGDRGDLTQYF
TRBJ1-2	TRBV9	.	CASSPQIGGYTF
TRBJ2-1	TRBV27	TRBD1	CASSLPPTGVTYNEQFF
TRBJ1-2	TRBV6-5	TRBD1	CASSYRDSAYGYTF
TRBJ1-4	TRBV29-1	.	CSVTRQGSTNEKLFF
TRBJ2-2	TRBV5-1	.	CASSNSNPGRDRELFF
TRBJ2-7	TRBV13	TRBD1	CASSRGTGGNGAPYEQYF
TRBJ2-7	TRBV28	.	CASSFATPVREQYF
TRBJ1-1	TRBV18	.	CASSEGVNTEAFF
TRBJ1-1	TRBV5-1	.	CASSLGQMNTEAFF
TRBJ1-1	TRBV12-3/TRBV12-4	.	CASSLKGTTEAFF
TRBJ2-7	TRBV7-9	TRBD2	CASSSGTSYEQYF
TRBJ2-7	TRBV6-6	.	CASSSPNFYEQYF
TRBJ2-5	TRBV29-1	.	CSVEGVREETQYF
TRBJ1-6	TRBV7-6	.	CASSLQISNSPLHF
TRBJ2-7	TRBV5-4	.	CASSQRFSLDEQYF
TRBJ1-1	TRBV3-1/TRBV3-2	.	CASSQVGDTEAFF
TRBJ2-2	TRBV4-1	TRBD2	CASSQPRTSGGLKPNTGELFF
TRBJ2-3	TRBV3-1/TRBV3-2	TRBD2	CASSPRSGRGADTQYF
TRBJ2-3	TRBV27	TRBD2	CASSTPLADTQYF
TRBJ2-3	TRBV11-2	TRBD1	CASSLLGGGTDTQYF
TRBJ1-2	TRBV27	TRBD1	CASSLSGTGGVSNYGYTF
TRBJ1-4	TRBV5-5	.	CASSFRHTREKLFF
TRBJ2-7	TRBV7-9	TRBD1	CAQPRDRSESYEQYF
TRBJ2-7	TRBV5-1	.	CASSPGQGGSYEQYF
TRBJ1-6	TRBV5-6	.	CASSPVEGLDSSPLHF
TRBJ2-5	TRBV14	TRBD2	CASSHLTVAGQETQYF
TRBJ1-1	TRBV5-1	.	CASSLGDGKNTEAFF
TRBJ2-7	TRBV21-1	.	CASTTQSDRGQSYEQYF
TRBJ1-6	TRBV27	TRBD1	CASSASTGGRNSPLHF
TRBJ1-1	TRBV7-9	.	CASVHGGEGMNTEAFF